The rows below give T cell receptor beta chains drawn from one sample of a study of tumor-infiltrating lymphocytes in primary liver carcinoma. Each CDR3 protein is one row after TCRdb ran MiXCR on the multiplex PCR reads. The data show around 190,000 distinct CDR3 sequences, with 85% seen just once and less than 20% held by the top ten. The sample consisted of tumor tissue from primary liver carcinoma. The receptors stem from a man aged 40-50 years with primary liver carcinoma and hepatitis B virus infection. The CDR3 runs from the conserved cysteine through the conserved F or W. A D gene is named only where the DNA matches it firmly. Clone size, where shown, is once, few, many, or a class for clones that have expanded.

V gene	J gene	clone size	D gene	CDR3 protein	CDR3 DNA
TRBV4-3	TRBJ2-2	NA	TRBD2	CTNSQEGLAGDFGELFF	TGTACCAACAGCCAAGAGGGCCTAGCGGGAGATTTCGGGGAGCTGTTTTTT
TRBV7-2	TRBJ1-2	NA	NA	CTSSIQLDYGYTF	TGTACCAGCAGCATACAGTTAGACTATGGCTACACCTTC
TRBV28	TRBJ2-2	NA	TRBD1	CPRIPGQMNTGEMFF	TGTCCCAGGATTCCGGGACAGATGAACACCGGGGAGATGTTTTTT
TRBV29-1	TRBJ1-4	NA	NA	CSVLGGGGEKLFF	TGCAGCGTGTTGGGAGGGGGAGGAGAAAAACTGTTTTTT
TRBV12-3/TRBV12-4	TRBJ2-7	NA	TRBD2	CASTPGTSPYEHYF	TGTGCCAGCACCCCCGGGACTAGCCCTTACGAGCATTACTTC
TRBV29-1	TRBJ1-2	NA	NA	CSVETGFGYGYIF	TGCAGCGTCGAGACGGGTTTCGGCTATGGCTACATCTTC
TRBV20-1	TRBJ1-1	NA	NA	CSASPDMNTEAFF	TGCAGTGCTAGTCCAGACATGAACACTGAAGCTTTCTTT
TRBV12-3/TRBV12-4	TRBJ1-2	NA	NA	CAGSPDSSLNYGYIF	TGTGCCGGCAGTCCGGACAGCTCCCTAAACTATGGCTACATCTTC
TRBV29-1	TRBJ1-6	once	NA	CSASKVRISPLHF	TGCAGCGCTTCGAAGGTCAGAATTTCACCCCTCCACTTT
TRBV6-7	TRBJ2-5	NA	TRBD2	CVSSYSSYLAGEETQCF	TGTGTCAGCAGTTACTCGAGTTATCTAGCGGGAGAAGAGACCCAGTGCTTC
TRBV7-6	TRBJ1-1	NA	NA	CASSLGMNTEAFF	TGTGCCAGCAGCTTAGGTATGAATACTGAAGCTTTTTTT
TRBV4-2	TRBJ2-7	NA	TRBD1	CASSQNRGGHDQYF	TGTGCCAGCAGCCAAAATCGAGGGGGCCACGATCAGTACTTC
TRBV5-1	TRBJ2-2	many	NA	CASSLVGWTGELFF	TGCGCCAGCAGCTTGGTAGGGTGGACCGGGGAGCTGTTTTTT
TRBV6-1	TRBJ2-7	once	TRBD2	CASSEGTSGSNEQYF	TGTGCCAGCAGTGAAGGGACCAGCGGGAGTAACGAGCAGTACTTC
TRBV12-3/TRBV12-4	TRBJ1-1	NA	NA	CASSTQDRNIEALF	TGTGCCAGCAGTACCCAGGATAGAAACATTGAAGCTCTCTTT
TRBV28	TRBJ1-5	NA	TRBD1	CASSSGRQGSNLLQHF	TGTGCCAGCAGTTCCGGGCGACAGGGGAGCAATCTGCTCCAGCATTTT
TRBV12-3/TRBV12-4	TRBJ1-1	few	NA	CASSSSDVNTEAFF	TGTGCCAGCAGCTCTTCCGATGTTAACACTGAAGCTTTCTTT
TRBV6-5	TRBJ2-5	NA	NA	CGSSSGKSEIPQETQYF	TGTGGCAGTAGTTCCGGAAAGTCAGAGATCCCTCAAGAGACCCAGTACTTC
TRBV5-8	TRBJ2-1	NA	TRBD2	CASRITGTSVILGYNEQFF	TGTGCCAGCAGGATCACGGGAACTAGCGTGATCTTAGGGTACAATGAGCAGTTCTTC
TRBV29-1	TRBJ2-3	NA	TRBD2	CSVRGLGGGRADTQYF	TGCAGCGTCCGGGGACTAGGGGGAGGGAGGGCAGATACACAGTATTTT
TRBV28	TRBJ1-5	NA	NA	CASSFQGVTQPQHF	TGTGCCAGTAGTTTCCAGGGAGTTACTCAGCCCCAGCATTTT
TRBV5-6	TRBJ2-1	NA	TRBD1	CASSLRDRAINEHFF	TGTGCCAGCAGTCTCCGGGACAGGGCTATCAATGAGCACTTCTTC
TRBV6-6	TRBJ1-6	many	TRBD1	CASSYSTGESSPLHF	TGTGCCAGCAGTTACTCGACAGGGGAAAGTTCACCCCTCCACTTT
TRBV4-1	TRBJ1-5	NA	NA	CASRQELSRSLLNQPQHF	TGCGCCAGCAGGCAAGAGCTGTCGAGATCACTACTCAATCAGCCCCAGCATTTT
TRBV11-2	TRBJ1-1	NA	NA	CVISLGVNTEAFF	TGTGTCATCAGCTTAGGCGTGAACACTGAAGCTTTCTTT
TRBV11-2	TRBJ2-3	NA	TRBD2	CTSSLDPGETSTKTQYF	TGTACCAGCAGCTTAGATCCGGGGGAGACTAGCACAAAAACGCAGTATTTT
TRBV19	TRBJ2-2	once	NA	CASIPDMSINTGELFF	TGTGCCAGTATCCCGGACATGAGCATCAACACCGGGGAGCTGTTTTTT
TRBV29-1	TRBJ1-2	few	NA	CNVVVGVSYGYTF	TGCAACGTTGTGGTAGGGGTGAGCTATGGTTACACCTTC
TRBV29-1	TRBJ2-1	NA	TRBD2	CSGHGVAGGRNYEQFF	TGCAGCGGTCACGGGGTGGCCGGGGGGAGAAATTATGAGCAGTTCTTC
TRBV4-3	TRBJ2-7	NA	NA	CASNQDLPREQYF	TGTGCCAGCAACCAAGATCTGCCCCGCGAGCAGTACTTC
TRBV11-2	TRBJ2-3	NA	TRBD1	CASSFTGGPTDTQYF	TGTGCCAGCAGCTTCACAGGGGGTCCCACAGATACGCAGTATTTT
TRBV10-1	TRBJ2-1	NA	NA	CASSDQSRDGNEQFF	TGCGCCAGCAGTGACCAGAGTAGGGATGGAAATGAGCAGTTCTTC
TRBV5-1	TRBJ1-1	many	NA	CASSLDNPGGTEAFF	TGCGCCAGCAGCTTGGATAATCCGGGGGGCACTGAAGCTTTCTTT
TRBV4-3	TRBJ2-4	NA	NA	CASSRRVAVGSPGENIQYF	TGCGCCAGCAGCCGGCGAGTAGCGGTGGGGTCCCCTGGGGAAAACATTCAGTACTTC
TRBV5-4	TRBJ2-1	NA	NA	CASSLGYSYNEQFF	TGTGCCAGCAGCTTGGGGTACTCCTACAATGAGCAGTTCTTC
TRBV2	TRBJ2-1	many	TRBD2	CASRPIAGGRSEQFF	TGTGCCAGCAGACCCATAGCGGGAGGGCGTAGTGAGCAGTTCTTC
TRBV11-2	TRBJ2-3	NA	NA	CPSSPPGRADTQYF	TGTCCCAGCAGCCCCCCCGGTCGGGCAGATACGCAGTATTTT
TRBV4-3	TRBJ2-1	once	TRBD2	CASSQDQAPSGSAQFF	TGCGCCAGCAGCCAAGACCAAGCTCCTAGCGGGAGTGCCCAGTTCTTC
TRBV11-2	TRBJ1-2	NA	NA	CTSSLTGVSGYTF	TGTACCAGTAGCTTAACGGGAGTATCTGGCTACACCTTC
TRBV7-6	TRBJ2-3	NA	NA	CASSSQLTGATQYF	TGTGCCAGCAGCAGCCAGCTAACGGGAGCTACGCAGTATTTT
TRBV6-1	TRBJ1-1	NA	TRBD1	CASSRTGGNEAFF	TGTGCCAGCTCCAGGACAGGGGGCAATGAAGCTTTCTTT
TRBV28	TRBJ1-1	NA	NA	CVSNIFRGGTEAFF	TGTGTCAGCAACATCTTCAGGGGAGGAACTGAAGCTTTCTTT
TRBV6-2/TRBV6-3	TRBJ2-7	NA	NA	CASSSGQNRSSYEQYF	TGTGCCAGCAGTAGTGGGCAGAACCGCAGCTCCTATGAGCAGTACTTC
TRBV5-6	TRBJ2-1	NA	NA	CASSLESGSSGYNEQFF	TGTGCCAGCAGTTTGGAATCGGGCTCATCAGGATACAATGAACAGTTCTTC
TRBV6-2/TRBV6-3	TRBJ1-2	NA	NA	CARSRDGTINGNTF	TGTGCCAGAAGTCGTGACGGAACTATTAATGGCAACACCTTC
TRBV5-8	TRBJ1-5	many	NA	CASSLFGTAGYSNQPQHF	TGTGCCAGCAGCTTGTTCGGGACGGCCGGCTATAGCAATCAGCCCCAGCATTTT
TRBV11-1	TRBJ2-6	NA	TRBD1	CACSIGGDRGISLSGANVLTF	TGTGCCTGCAGCATTGGGGGAGACAGGGGCATTTCACTCTCTGGGGCTAACGTCCTGACTTTC
TRBV4-1	TRBJ2-7	NA	NA	CASSRETHVDEQYF	TGCGCCAGCAGCCGAGAGACCCATGTTGACGAGCAGTACTTC
TRBV6-5	TRBJ2-5	once	NA	CAGNYPGAETQYF	TGTGCCGGCAATTACCCGGGGGCGGAGACCCAGTACTTC
TRBV4-3	TRBJ2-5	NA	NA	CASYAGTSEETQYF	TGCGCCAGCTACGCCGGGACTTCTGAAGAGACCCAGTACTTC
TRBV7-9	TRBJ1-5	NA	NA	CSSSTQEGRPQHF	TGTTCCAGCAGCACACAGGAGGGTCGGCCCCAGCATTTT
TRBV6-5	TRBJ2-1	NA	NA	CASMRAGPFYYEQFF	TGTGCCAGCATGCGAGCAGGTCCTTTCTACTATGAGCAGTTCTTC
TRBV12-3/TRBV12-4	TRBJ2-1	NA	NA	CANSFATEQFF	TGTGCCAATAGTTTCGCCACTGAGCAGTTCTTC
TRBV29-1	TRBJ2-2	NA	TRBD1	CSVPSTGGADTGELFF	TGCAGCGTTCCGAGTACAGGGGGCGCGGACACCGGGGAGCTGTTTTTT
TRBV4-3	TRBJ2-4	NA	NA	CASSQVGSLSRNIQYF	TGCGCCAGCAGCCAAGTTGGCAGCCTATCCAGAAACATTCAGTACTTC
TRBV6-6	TRBJ2-7	many	NA	CASSPLVGKGSYEQYF	TGTGCCAGCAGCCCGCTTGTGGGAAAGGGCTCCTACGAGCAGTACTTC
TRBV6-4	TRBJ2-1	NA	TRBD2	CVSSDSAGGNEQFF	TGTGTCAGCAGTGACTCAGCGGGAGGTAATGAGCAGTTCTTC
TRBV11-2	TRBJ1-2	NA	NA	CASSLDLVAYSRSYTF	TGTGCCAGCAGCTTAGATTTGGTAGCCTATTCTCGAAGCTACACCTTT